The T cell receptor beta chain described here comes from a study of Ad26.COV2.S vaccination and SARS-CoV-2 variants. Whole-study results and caveats: Breadth, reportedly substantial, characterized the spike-specific CD8+ and CD4+ T cell responses after vaccination. Total responses of T cells may have been underestimated by the analyses of TCR breadth and depth.

CDR3 length: 15 residues. The germline V and J ends were trimmed by 1 base and 4 bases, with 10 bases remaining between them. Germline CDR1 reads SEHNR; CDR2 reads FQNEAQ (reference sequence). Sequenced by immunoSEQ multiplex PCR; TCRdb stores in-frame clones only, minus some. Of nearly 400,000 clones in the sample, approximately 89% were seen once. Regarding treatment: 15 to 20 received Ad26.COV2.S at low or high dose, single or two shots; several received placebo; per-sample allocation not given. On day 63 after the first injection, vaccine and placebo recipients gave samples. Note on this clone: Its antigen is still unknown.

Source: peripheral blood, taken in a trial of Ad26.COV2.S vaccine versus placebo. This TCR was sampled from a person aged 18 to 59 who received the Ad26.COV2.S COVID-19 vaccine or a placebo. The chain joins TRBV7-9 to TRBJ1-4; D ambiguous. CDR3 in DNA: TGTGCCAGCAGCTTAGAGGGTGGGAGTAATGAAAAACTGTTTTTT. It is translated as CASSLEGGSNEKLFF.